The sequence of this T cell receptor beta chain was determined in a study of T cells in Graves' hyperthyroidism and ophthalmopathy. TCR beta CDR3 region amplification was performed from RNA transcripts. HTBI primers were the set used in a first-round RT-PCR of the TCR CDR3. TCRdb itself ran the multiplex PCR reads through MiXCR, one entry per CDR3 protein. The sample includes approximately 610,000 distinct CDR3 sequences, around 15% seen only once; the top ten take approximately 18%. Absence of ophthalmopathy progression within 18 months defined stable Graves' hyperthyroidism. Patients having uncontrolled infection, another autoimmune disease, pregnancy or lactation were not included. Together with thyroid ultrasound, orbital computed tomography, serum thyroxine and TRAb, clinical symptoms were used for diagnoses. This CDR3 has 10 amino acids. Germline values: CDR1 DFQATT, CDR2 SNEGSKA (reference sequence). V gave up 3 bases and J gave up 10 bases, with 7 bases separating them.

The chain couples TRBV20-1 to TRBJ2-1; D might be TRBD2 (5 bases). Source material: blood. The TCR was taken from a young woman with Graves' hyperthyroidism. The CDR3 DNA reads TGCAGTGCTAGGAGGGAAGAGCAGTTCTTC. Translation: CSARREEQFF.